This T cell receptor beta chain was recorded in a study of PD-1 blockade in classical Hodgkin lymphoma (dated by TCRdb to 2018 to 2021). With respect to the entire study: Nivolumab dosing was 3 mg/kg intravenously every 2 weeks, continuing until either disease progression or unacceptable toxicity. The study used CyTOF and TCR beta sequencing to define a peripheral blood immune signature of response to PD-1 blockade in classical Hodgkin lymphoma. Overall results and qualifications from the work: Trial patients with a complete response had baseline diversity similar to that of newly diagnosed patients, while partial responders and progressors had significantly lower diversity. Patients starting nivolumab less than 1 year after ASCT had lower diversity and were excluded from later analyses to avoid confounding by immune reconstitution. Only a single clinical trial cohort was studied, and what caused the repertoire differences, possibly disease activity or prior therapy, remained undefined. Baseline TCR diversity was reported to be lower in newly diagnosed patients than in healthy donors and to be lower still in relapsed/refractory patients. CD4+ but not CD8+ TCR diversity rose significantly by C4D1 (p=0.0027 vs p=0.16), most apparent in complete responders (p=0.02).

Measured from the cysteine to the phenylalanine, the CDR3 is 13 residues long. This entry keeps only the CDR3 DNA: 39 bases, framed from base 1. Trimming takes 5 bases from V and 0 bases from J, and the germline ends sit 8 bases apart. CDR1 and CDR2 (LNHDA, SQIVND) derive from the germline V gene (reference sequence). The Qiagen DNeasy kit was used to extract genomic DNA from unsorted PBMCs and from the negatively selected CD4+ and CD8+ fractions. Amplification of TCR beta CDR3 regions was done by immunoSEQ multiplex PCR with primers that anneal to V and J segments. A synthetic immune receptor repertoire was used to minimize amplification bias, and any remaining bias was removed computationally after sequencing. Per the authors' processing: Custom Python scripts were used to quantify repertoire diversity as the Shannon entropy index. Unsorted, CD4+ and CD8+ repertoires were analyzed separately, except for combined analyses in which CD4+ and CD8+ sequences were merged in silico. A clone counted as expanded when the clone's frequency after treatment rose at least 2-fold relative to C1D1, and clones undetected at baseline were given a pseudocount of 0.5. Clones with 0 or 1 copy at C1D1 were classified as singleton clones, and clones with 2 or more copies were classified as non-singleton clones. Clones expanded in unsorted samples were labelled as CD4+, CD8+ or unknown by matching protein sequences in sorted samples from the same patient. Wilcoxon tests were applied to paired samples to test diversity changes from C1D1 to C4D1. Sourced from immuneACCESS, this table was stored by TCRdb with only in-frame sequences that have V and J called. A share of the clones is absent; for the studies checked, an unresolved V gene accounts for under half, and the remainder has no known explanation. V and J calls plus clone size are reproduced from that table; the DNA served to infer D and trimming. This sample lists 47,000 or so clones; about 73% were detected once. Approximately 10% of the sample rests with the top ten.

With regard to this clone: Which antigen it targets is not known. Base qualities are not provided; no much larger clone lies one nucleotide away.

The sample's time point, from its label and the paper: cycle 1 day 1 (C1D1), immediately before nivolumab initiation. Every trial patient had relapsed after autologous stem cell transplantation, and cohorts A, B and C differed in prior brentuximab vedotin exposure. The trial cohort comprised 60 or so patients with relapsed/refractory classical Hodgkin lymphoma whose best overall responses were complete response, partial response or progressive disease. In the multi-cohort phase II CheckMate 205 trial, trial patients received single-agent nivolumab. An independent review committee assessed best overall response by applying the 2007 International Working Group response criteria. Trial PBMCs were obtained immediately prior to nivolumab initiation (C1D1) and on therapy at cycle 2 day 1 and cycle 4 day 1. Peripheral blood was collected in 8 mL Vacutainer Cell Preparation Tubes, from which PBMCs were isolated by centrifugation and then cryopreserved.

The chain couples TRBV19 to TRBJ2-7, with the D gene uncertain. The clonotype was recovered from a human donor with classical Hodgkin lymphoma. Source: peripheral blood mononuclear cells (PBMCs), taken at baseline. The CDR3 protein sequence reads: CASSPPSSYEQYF. Here is the DNA: TGTGCCAGTAGTCCCCCGAGCTCCTACGAGCAGTACTTC.